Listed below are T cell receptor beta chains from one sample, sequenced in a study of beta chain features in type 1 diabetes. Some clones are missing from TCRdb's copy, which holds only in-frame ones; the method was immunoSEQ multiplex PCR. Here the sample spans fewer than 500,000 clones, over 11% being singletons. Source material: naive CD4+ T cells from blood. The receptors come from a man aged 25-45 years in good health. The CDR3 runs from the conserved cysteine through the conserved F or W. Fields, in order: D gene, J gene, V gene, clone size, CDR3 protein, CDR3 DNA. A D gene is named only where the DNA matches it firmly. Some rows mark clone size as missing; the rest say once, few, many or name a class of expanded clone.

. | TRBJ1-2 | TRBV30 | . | CAWLEIRGYGYTF | TGTGCCTGGCTAGAGATACGGGGGTATGGCTACACCTTC
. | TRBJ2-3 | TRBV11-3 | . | CASSLLGQHTQYF | TGTGCCAGCAGCTTACTTGGACAGCATACGCAGTATTTT
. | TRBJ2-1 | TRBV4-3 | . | CASSQMLLVSSYNEQFF | TGCGCCAGCAGCCAAATGCTACTAGTGTCCTCCTACAATGAGCAGTTCTTC
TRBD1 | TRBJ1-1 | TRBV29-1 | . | CSAERGQHTEAFF | TGCAGCGCCGAAAGGGGACAGCACACTGAAGCTTTCTTT
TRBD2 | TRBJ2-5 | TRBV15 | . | CATSDPLAGYEETQYF | TGTGCCACCAGCGATCCCCTAGCGGGGTACGAAGAGACCCAGTACTTC
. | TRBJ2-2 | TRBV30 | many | CALRTTGTGELFF | TGTGCCTTAAGGACTACGGGCACCGGGGAGCTGTTTTTT
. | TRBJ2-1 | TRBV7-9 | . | CASSFPLAGSYNEQFF | TGTGCCAGCAGCTTTCCCTTGGCGGGCTCCTACAATGAGCAGTTCTTC
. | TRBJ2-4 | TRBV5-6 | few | CASSADLKKDIQYF | TGTGCCAGCAGTGCGGACCTAAAAAAAGACATTCAGTACTTC
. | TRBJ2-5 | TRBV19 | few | CASRGIGVQETQYF | TGTGCCAGTAGGGGTATAGGGGTCCAAGAGACCCAGTACTTC
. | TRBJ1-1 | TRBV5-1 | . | CASSLPKNTEAFF | TGCGCCAGCAGCTTACCAAAGAACACTGAAGCTTTCTTT
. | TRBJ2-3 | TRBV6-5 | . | CASRESSTDTQYF | TGTGCCAGCCGGGAGAGTTCCACAGATACGCAGTATTTT
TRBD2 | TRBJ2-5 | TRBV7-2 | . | CASSKGLDAQYF | TGTGCCAGCAGCAAAGGACTAGACGCCCAGTACTTC
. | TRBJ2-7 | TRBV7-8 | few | CASSARDFTIEQYF | TGTGCCAGCAGCGCCCGGGACTTCACCATCGAGCAGTACTTC
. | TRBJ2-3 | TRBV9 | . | CASSVATARTDTQYF | TGTGCCAGCAGCGTAGCCACAGCCCGGACAGATACGCAGTATTTT
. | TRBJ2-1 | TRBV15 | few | CATSRDVGPLGNEQFF | TGTGCCACCAGCAGAGATGTAGGCCCCTTGGGGAATGAGCAGTTCTTC
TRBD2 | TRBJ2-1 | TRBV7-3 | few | CASSEAGGPDEQFF | TGTGCCAGCAGCGAAGCGGGAGGGCCCGATGAGCAGTTCTTC
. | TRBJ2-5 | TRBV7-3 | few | CASSLFGETQYF | TGTGCCAGCAGCTTATTCGGGGAGACCCAGTACTTC
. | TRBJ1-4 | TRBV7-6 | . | CASSLFGRGATNEKLFF | TGTGCCAGCAGCTTATTCGGCCGGGGCGCAACTAATGAAAAACTGTTTTTT
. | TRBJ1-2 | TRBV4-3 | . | CASSQELEGLGGYTF | TGCGCCAGCAGCCAAGAGCTCGAGGGCTTGGGCGGCTACACCTTC
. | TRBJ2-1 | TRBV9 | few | CASSGNLQPAGNEQFF | TGTGCCAGCAGTGGAAATCTACAGCCTGCTGGGAATGAGCAGTTCTTC
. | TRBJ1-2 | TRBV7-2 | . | CASSVPRDVNYGYTF | TGTGCCAGCAGCGTCCCCCGGGACGTAAACTATGGCTACACCTTC
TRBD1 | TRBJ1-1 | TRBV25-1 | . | CASSETGDTEAFF | TGTGCCAGCAGTGAGACAGGGGATACTGAAGCTTTCTTT
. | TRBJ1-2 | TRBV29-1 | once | CSVGISGDGYGYTF | TGCAGCGTTGGGATTTCGGGGGATGGCTATGGCTACACCTTC
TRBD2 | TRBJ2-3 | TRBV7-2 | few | CASSLGTRYTDTQYF | TGTGCCAGCAGCTTGGGGACTAGATACACAGATACGCAGTATTTT